Following are 23 T cell receptor beta chains from one sample sequenced in a study of PD-L1 blockade in urothelial cancer. Repertoires were generated with immunoSEQ multiplex PCR, while TCRdb's copy carries only in-frame clones and drops some. The sample gives about 110,000 clones, around 85% of which show up once; 2% to 3% is in the top ten. Specimen: PBMCs, collected around atezolizumab (anti-PD-L1) treatment. Receptors originate from a middle-aged man with urothelial cancer.

This chain uses TRBV4-1 with TRBJ2-1, with TRBD2 matching 8 bases. In germline, CDR1 is MGHRA, CDR2 YSYEKL. V shed 4 bases, J shed 9 bases, and the junction held 17 bases outside the gene matches. The length of the CDR3 is 17 residues. CDR3 in amino acids: CASSPRSVAGRIGEQFF. Written as DNA, the CDR3 is TGCGCCAGCAGCCCCCGGTCGGTAGCGGGAAGGATCGGTGAGCAGTTCTTC.

V usage is TRBV7-9 and J usage is TRBJ2-2; 13 bases are a match to TRBD2. The germline V gene has CDR1 SEHNR and CDR2 FQNEAQ (reference sequence). The CDR3 extends over 15 amino acids. V lost 5 bases, J lost 5 bases, and 2 bases stayed unmatched. In DNA, the CDR3 is TGTGCCAGCAGCATGACTAGCGGGAGGACCGGGGAGCTGTTTTTT. This encodes CASSMTSGRTGELFF.

This chain links TRBV5-5 with TRBJ2-3; D perhaps matches TRBD2 (5 bases). Trimming stripped 3 bases from V and 6 bases from J, with 20 bases between. CDR3 length: 16 residues. From germline, CDR1 is SGHKS and CDR2 YYEKEE (reference sequence). The CDR3 loop reads CASSYFKEWGVDTQYF. The CDR3 nucleotides are TGTGCCAGCAGCTACTTTAAGGAGTGGGGAGTTGATACGCAGTATTTT.

The gene calls are TRBV7-8 and TRBJ2-5; 10 nucleotides line up with TRBD2. Germline values: CDR1 SGHVS, CDR2 FQNEAQ. Trimming took 3 bases from V and 5 from J; bases not matched to a gene: 3. The CDR3 runs to 14 residues. For the CDR3, the DNA is TGTGCCAGCAGCTTTAGCGGGAGGAAGGAGACCCAGTACTTC. Translating gives CASSFSGRKETQYF.

In its sample, this clone was seen once. This sequence joins TRBV25-1 and TRBJ2-5; 12 bases agree with TRBD1. Germline V gene data show CDR1 as MGHDK and CDR2 as SYGVNS. Germline trimming cut 6 bases from V and 4 bases from J; bases unmatched to any gene: 9. The CDR3 has 16 residues. CDR3 loop: CASRDSGTGGRETQYF. The CDR3 DNA is TGTGCCAGCAGAGATTCCGGGACAGGGGGCAGAGAGACCCAGTACTTC.

The chain has TRBV6-5 and TRBJ2-1; possible D gene TRBD1, 5 bases. The CDR3 is 12 residues long. Trimming stripped 6 bases from V and 6 bases from J, with 9 bases between. From germline, CDR1 is MNHEY and CDR2 SVGAGI. In nucleotides, the CDR3 is TGTGCCAGCAGAGGGGCGATCAATGAGCAGTTCTTC. The encoded protein is CASRGAINEQFF.

Only a few counts were recorded for this clone. This chain connects TRBV30 to TRBJ2-7; D unclear. This CDR3 has 12 amino acids. V shed 1 base and J shed 2 bases, with 6 bases lying between them. Germline V gene sequence: CDR1 GTSNPN, CDR2 SVGIG (reference sequence). Here the CDR3 DNA reads TGTGCCTGGAGTGAGCCCACCTACGAGCAGTACTTC. Translation: CAWSEPTYEQYF.

The chain links TRBV6-1 to TRBJ1-1, with a possible D match to TRBD1 (5 bases). Germline values: CDR1 MNHNS, CDR2 SASEGT. Trimming removed 4 bases from V and 1 base from J, with 13 bases in between. The CDR3 extends over 15 amino acids. CDR3: CASSGSVTGNTEAFF. The CDR3 region has the DNA TGTGCCAGCAGTGGTTCTGTTACAGGGAACACTGAAGCTTTCTTT.

A few counts support this clone. The rearrangement uses TRBV6-1 and TRBJ1-3; 7 bases are shared with TRBD1. With 6 bases clipped from V and 4 bases from J, the junction kept 9 bases outside the gene matches. The germline gives CDR1 MNHNS, CDR2 SASEGT. This CDR3 region has 15 residues. The CDR3 spells CASRTEGGQGNTIYF. The CDR3 coding sequence is TGTGCCAGCAGGACTGAAGGGGGACAGGGAAACACCATATATTTT.

The chain employs TRBV4-2 and TRBJ1-6; 8 bases agree with TRBD1. From germline, CDR1 is LGHNA and CDR2 YNFKEQ. The CDR3 spans 15 residues. Trimming cost V 4 bases and J 8 bases; bases outside gene matches: 7. For the CDR3, the DNA is TGTGCCAGCAGCCTCGGACAGGGAAAGGATTCACCCCTCCACTTT. It yields the protein CASSLGQGKDSPLHF.

The chain combines TRBV7-9 with TRBJ2-1; D may be TRBD2 (6 bases). Per the germline V gene, CDR1 is SEHNR and CDR2 is FQNEAQ (reference sequence). The CDR3 loop spans 14 amino acids. Deletions cut 6 bases from V and 3 bases from J, with 12 bases between. The CDR3 here is CASSLSGNYNEQFF. As DNA, the CDR3 is TGTGCCAGCAGTCTTAGCGGTAACTACAATGAGCAGTTCTTC.

The genes are TRBV28 and TRBJ1-5; 7 positions agree with TRBD1. CDR1 is MDHEN and CDR2 is SYDVKM in the germline V gene. V dropped 6 bases and J dropped 3; count of bases not matched to a gene: 17. CDR3 size: 18 residues. CDR3: CASSLLGNRDRYNQPQHF. The CDR3 bases are TGTGCCAGCAGCCTTCTTGGGAACCGGGACAGATACAATCAGCCCCAGCATTTT.

J is TRBJ2-5 and V is TRBV2, with D hard to call. The V gene lost 9 bases and the J gene lost 2 bases, with 7 bases spanning the gap. The CDR3 loop spans 11 amino acids. In germline, CDR1 is SNHLY, CDR2 FYNNEI. CDR3 nucleotides: TGTGCCAGAACAGATCAAGAGACCCAGTACTTC. This gives the protein CARTDQETQYF.

The V call is TRBV19, the J call TRBJ2-3, with D possibly TRBD2 on 7 matching bases. V was shortened by 6 bases and J by 2 bases, with 15 bases between the two germline ends. The V gene's germline CDR1 is LNHDA and CDR2 SQIVND (reference sequence). This CDR3 has 15 residues. The CDR3 region has the DNA TGTGCCAGTAGGGCCCGGGGGGCCTACACAGATACGCAGTATTTT. Protein product: CASRARGAYTDTQYF.

This sequence joins TRBV18 and TRBJ2-7, with 8 bases matching TRBD1. CDR1 and CDR2 (germline): KGHSH, LQKENI. V lost 3 bases to trimming and J lost 3 bases; unmatched junction nucleotides: 1. The CDR3 totals 13 residues. CDR3 nucleotides: TGTGCCAGCTCACCGGGACAGGTCTACGAGCAGTACTTC. Translated: CASSPGQVYEQYF.

For this clone: Compared with germline, one end of the junction differs, possibly owing to a read error. Other DNA variants within this sample encode the same CDR3. The chain joins TRBV7-9 to TRBJ2-6; D possibly corresponds to TRBD1 (5 bases). Germline CDR1 reads SEHNR; CDR2 reads FQNEAQ (reference sequence). The CDR3 sequence is 15 residues long. For the CDR3, the DNA is TGTGCCAGCAGCTTACAACAGGCTGGGGCCAACGTTCTGACTTTC. Amino acids: CASSLQQAGANVLTF.

The J gene is TRBJ2-1, the V gene TRBV5-1; 7 bases map to TRBD1. Losses at the gene ends were 5 bases for V and 1 base for J; bases not matched to a gene: 6. The CDR3 sequence is 15 residues long. Germline V lookup: CDR1 SGHRS, CDR2 YFSETQ. CDR3 loop: CASSGDSLSYNEQFF. DNA of the CDR3: TGCGCCAGCAGTGGGGACAGTCTATCCTACAATGAGCAGTTCTTC. Full variable domain (outside the CDR3, taken from reference TRBV5-1 and TRBJ2-1): KAGVTQTPRYLIKTRGQQVTLSCSPISGHRSVSWYQQTPGQGLQFLFEYFSETQRNKGNFPGRFSGRQFSNSRSEMNVSTLELGDSALYLCASSGDSLSYNEQFFGPGTRLTVL.

The rearrangement links TRBV5-4 to TRBJ2-7; a weak D match, TRBD2 (5 bases). The germline CDR1 and CDR2 sequences are SGHNT and YYREEE (reference sequence). There are 15 residues in the CDR3. The germline V and J ends were trimmed by 0 bases and 5 bases, with 15 bases remaining between them. CDR3 nucleotide sequence: TGTGCCAGCAGCTTGGCCGAGGGTATGGGCAACGAGCAGTACTTC. The encoded protein is CASSLAEGMGNEQYF.

The chain uses TRBV5-1 and TRBJ2-1; weak D call: TRBD2 (6 bases). Per the germline V gene, CDR1 is SGHRS and CDR2 is YFSETQ. Between the trimmed V and J ends, which lost 1 base and 5 bases, there was a span of 13 bases. The CDR3 runs to 15 residues. The CDR3 region has the DNA TGCGCCAGCAGCTTGTTCGGGAGTGGTGACAATGAGCAGTTCTTC. It is translated as CASSLFGSGDNEQFF.

V usage is TRBV7-3 and J usage is TRBJ2-1, with TRBD2 identical over 7 bases. CDR1 and CDR2 from the germline V gene are SGHTA and FQGTGA. J gave up 0 bases and V 5 bases, and 10 bases lay outside the gene matches. The CDR3 length is 17 residues. Written as DNA, the CDR3 is TGTGCCAGCAGCCCCTTCTACCGGGACTACTCCTACAATGAGCAGTTCTTC. This codes for CASSPFYRDYSYNEQFF.

The rearrangement links TRBV28 to TRBJ1-1; 9 positions agree with TRBD1. With V trimmed by 8 bases and J by 4 bases, 17 bases remained unmatched. From germline, CDR1 is MDHEN and CDR2 SYDVKM. The length of the CDR3 is 17 residues. The CDR3 protein is CASRPLWNRGRGTEAFF. The CDR3, as DNA: TGTGCCAGCCGGCCCCTATGGAACAGGGGGCGGGGCACTGAAGCTTTCTTT.

The rearrangement uses TRBV19 and TRBJ2-2, with D unresolved. V lost 2 bases, J lost 5 bases, and 12 bases lay in between. The length of the CDR3 is 15 residues. Germline V gene data show CDR1 as LNHDA and CDR2 as SQIVND (reference sequence). CDR3 bases: TGTGCCAGTAGTATACCCCCCCGAGAGACCGGGGAGCTGTTTTTT. It translates to CASSIPPRETGELFF.

The V gene is TRBV28, the J gene TRBJ2-1; 10 bases agree with TRBD2. Per the germline V gene, CDR1 is MDHEN and CDR2 is SYDVKM. After removal of 4 bases from V and 4 bases from J, the junction contained 7 bases not matched to a gene. The CDR3 covers 16 residues. The CDR3 region has the DNA TGTGCCAGCAGTTCTCTGGTAGCGGGAGGTTACAATGAGCAGTTCTTC. Translating gives CASSSLVAGGYNEQFF. Full variable domain (outside the CDR3, taken from reference TRBV28 and TRBJ2-1): DVKVTQSSRYLVKRTGEKVFLECVQDMDHENMFWYRQDPGLGLRLIYFSYDVKMKEKGDIPEGYSVSREKKERFSLILESASTNQTSMYLCASSSLVAGGYNEQFFGPGTRLTVL.